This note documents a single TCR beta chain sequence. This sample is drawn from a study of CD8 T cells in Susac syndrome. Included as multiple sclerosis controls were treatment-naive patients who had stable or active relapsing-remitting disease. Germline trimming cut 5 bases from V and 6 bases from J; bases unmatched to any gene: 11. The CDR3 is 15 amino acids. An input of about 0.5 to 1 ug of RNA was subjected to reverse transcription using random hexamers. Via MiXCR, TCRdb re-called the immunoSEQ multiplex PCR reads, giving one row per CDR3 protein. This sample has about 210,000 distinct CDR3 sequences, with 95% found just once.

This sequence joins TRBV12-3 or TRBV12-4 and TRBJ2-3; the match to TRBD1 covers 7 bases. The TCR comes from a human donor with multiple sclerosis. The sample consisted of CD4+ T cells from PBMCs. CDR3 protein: CASSPRGSRMDTQYF. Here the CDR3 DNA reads TGTGCCAGCAGTCCCAGGGGGTCCAGGATGGATACGCAGTATTTT.